Listed below are T cell receptor beta chains from one sample, sequenced in a study of T-cell memory formation after mild COVID-19. TCRdb reprocessed the 5' RACE reads with MiXCR, giving one entry per CDR3 protein. Among roughly 400,000 distinct CDR3 sequences listed, over 15% were seen once. The sequenced sample was PBMCs or a T cell subset sorted from them (not recorded which). These receptors originate from a man younger than 35 who had mild COVID-19 (a few samples of this study predate the infection). Cell type and time point are not known. Each CDR3 is given with its conserved first and last residue. A D gene is named only where the DNA matches it firmly. Size is omitted from some rows. Given values are once, few, many or a class for expanded clones.

clone_size: few
v_call: TRBV6-1
d_call: TRBD2
j_call: TRBJ2-7
cdr3_nt: TGTGCCAGTCGGGGGGACCCTAGGGAGCAGTACTTC
cdr3_aa: CASRGDPREQYF

clone_size: -
v_call: TRBV25-1
d_call: -
j_call: TRBJ1-1
cdr3_nt: TGTGCCAGCAGTGGGGGGGGGTTCATGAACACTGAAGCTTTCTTT
cdr3_aa: CASSGGGFMNTEAFF

clone_size: -
v_call: TRBV6-2/TRBV6-3
d_call: -
j_call: TRBJ1-1
cdr3_nt: TGTGCCAGCAGTGCTTTTATTGGAGCTTTCTTT
cdr3_aa: CASSAFIGAFF

clone_size: few
v_call: TRBV27
d_call: -
j_call: TRBJ1-6
cdr3_nt: TGTGCCAGCGGGTCCGGGACTTTAATTTCACCCCTCCACTTT
cdr3_aa: CASGSGTLISPLHF

clone_size: few
v_call: TRBV4-2
d_call: TRBD2
j_call: TRBJ2-5
cdr3_nt: TGTGCCAGCGGACCCGGGCTAGCGGGGGGGCCGGGGTTTCTAGAGACCCAGTACTTC
cdr3_aa: CASGPGLAGGPGFLETQYF

clone_size: few
v_call: TRBV12-3/TRBV12-4
d_call: -
j_call: TRBJ1-1
cdr3_nt: TGTGCCAGCACATCTCCATGGGTGGCTTTCTTT
cdr3_aa: CASTSPWVAFF

clone_size: few
v_call: TRBV7-3
d_call: -
j_call: TRBJ1-4
cdr3_nt: TGTGCCAGCAGCTTAACGACTGACTCTGAGGCTAATGAAAAACTGTTTTTT
cdr3_aa: CASSLTTDSEANEKLFF

clone_size: -
v_call: TRBV2
d_call: -
j_call: TRBJ2-7
cdr3_nt: TGTGCCAGCAGTGAAGCGCCATCATACGAGCAGTACTTC
cdr3_aa: CASSEAPSYEQYF

clone_size: many
v_call: TRBV6-2/TRBV6-3
d_call: -
j_call: TRBJ2-5
cdr3_nt: TGTGCCAGCAGTTATGTGGTAGGAGGTTACCAAGAGACCCAGTACTTC
cdr3_aa: CASSYVVGGYQETQYF

clone_size: few
v_call: TRBV7-9
d_call: TRBD1
j_call: TRBJ2-3
cdr3_nt: TGTGCCAGCAGCTTAGACAGGGGATACCCCAGTTCGCAGTATTTT
cdr3_aa: CASSLDRGYPSSQYF

clone_size: few
v_call: TRBV19
d_call: TRBD1
j_call: TRBJ1-5
cdr3_nt: TGTGCCAGTATGGCGGACAGGGAAGGGCAGCCCCAGCATTTT
cdr3_aa: CASMADREGQPQHF

clone_size: few
v_call: TRBV4-2
d_call: -
j_call: TRBJ1-1
cdr3_nt: TGTGCCAGCAGCGTTCGACAGACGGTGAACACTGAAGCTTTCTTT
cdr3_aa: CASSVRQTVNTEAFF

clone_size: once
v_call: TRBV12-3/TRBV12-4
d_call: -
j_call: TRBJ1-2
cdr3_nt: TGTGCCAGCGGGTTAGGGCCCGCGGGATTGGGCTACACCTTC
cdr3_aa: CASGLGPAGLGYTF

clone_size: -
v_call: TRBV29-1
d_call: TRBD2
j_call: TRBJ2-2
cdr3_nt: TGCAGCGTTGCGGGGGGGCCCATTGCCGGGGAGCTGTTTTTT
cdr3_aa: CSVAGGPIAGELFF

clone_size: few
v_call: TRBV4-2
d_call: -
j_call: TRBJ2-1
cdr3_nt: TGTGCCAGCAGCCAAGATGGGGCCCCAGGCGAGCAGTTCTTC
cdr3_aa: CASSQDGAPGEQFF

clone_size: -
v_call: TRBV7-9
d_call: -
j_call: TRBJ2-5
cdr3_nt: TGTGCCAGCAGCTTAGGCTTCTGGCTAGTGACAGCGGAGAAAGAGACCCAGTACTTC
cdr3_aa: CASSLGFWLVTAEKETQYF

clone_size: once
v_call: TRBV5-5
d_call: -
j_call: TRBJ2-5
cdr3_nt: TGTGCCAGCAGCTCCGGCATGAGGGGTGGAGAGACCCAGTACTTC
cdr3_aa: CASSSGMRGGETQYF

clone_size: -
v_call: TRBV5-5
d_call: TRBD2
j_call: TRBJ2-1
cdr3_nt: TGTGCCAGCAGCAGTTTAACTAGCGGGGGAGGTAATGAGCAGTTCTTC
cdr3_aa: CASSSLTSGGGNEQFF

clone_size: few
v_call: TRBV29-1
d_call: TRBD1
j_call: TRBJ2-5
cdr3_nt: TGCAGCGTTGGCCCCACAGGGGGGACGGTGGCCCAGTACTTC
cdr3_aa: CSVGPTGGTVAQYF

clone_size: -
v_call: TRBV7-9
d_call: -
j_call: TRBJ2-3
cdr3_nt: TGTGCCAGCAGCTTAGAAGGGGATAGCACAGATACGCAGTATTTT
cdr3_aa: CASSLEGDSTDTQYF

clone_size: -
v_call: TRBV7-8
d_call: -
j_call: TRBJ1-2
cdr3_nt: TGTGCCAGCAGCCTAAGCGAGGGCAACTACTATGGCTACACCTTC
cdr3_aa: CASSLSEGNYYGYTF

clone_size: few
v_call: TRBV7-9
d_call: -
j_call: TRBJ2-3
cdr3_nt: TGTGCCAGCAGCTTAGCGTTGATGTTGGCTAGCAATCCAGATACGCAGTATTTT
cdr3_aa: CASSLALMLASNPDTQYF

clone_size: -
v_call: TRBV6-4
d_call: -
j_call: TRBJ2-1
cdr3_nt: TGTGCCAGCAGTGACGGGGCGGGGAGAGGGGATGAGCAGTTCTTC
cdr3_aa: CASSDGAGRGDEQFF

clone_size: once
v_call: TRBV2
d_call: -
j_call: TRBJ2-3
cdr3_nt: TGTGCCAGCAGTGAAGCGGGGGTCCGCGTAGATACGCAGTATTTT
cdr3_aa: CASSEAGVRVDTQYF

clone_size: few
v_call: TRBV7-8
d_call: -
j_call: TRBJ2-7
cdr3_nt: TGTGCCAGCAGCACCGACTGGCAATCCTACGAGCAGTACTTC
cdr3_aa: CASSTDWQSYEQYF

clone_size: -
v_call: TRBV15
d_call: -
j_call: TRBJ1-2
cdr3_nt: TGTGCCACCAGCAGAGATCGGGCAGGCTATGGCTACACCTTC
cdr3_aa: CATSRDRAGYGYTF

clone_size: -
v_call: TRBV9
d_call: -
j_call: TRBJ2-2
cdr3_nt: TGTGCCAGCAGCGTAGTTGGCCCAGGGCGGGGATCCGGGGAGCTGTTTTTT
cdr3_aa: CASSVVGPGRGSGELFF

clone_size: few
v_call: TRBV29-1
d_call: -
j_call: TRBJ2-3
cdr3_nt: TGCAGCGTTGAAGGGAAGGATGAGTTTAGCACAGATACGCAGTATTTT
cdr3_aa: CSVEGKDEFSTDTQYF